This is a list of T cell receptor beta chains from one sample in a study of blood T cells in healthy people across ages. TCRdb ran MiXCR on the 5' RACE reads and lists one entry per CDR3 protein. This sample has hundreds of thousands of distinct CDR3 sequences; about half occur once, and the top ten carry 18%. The sequenced sample was blood. The receptors were sampled from a man aged 80 or over in good health. CDR3s leave out the opening cysteine and the closing phenylalanine or tryptophan. Fields, in order: V gene, CDR3 length, D gene, J gene, CDR3 protein. The D gene is left open where the match is weak.

TRBV13	18	NA	TRBJ1-2	ASSLVAASNWGYANYGYT
TRBV6-2/TRBV6-3	10	NA	TRBJ2-5	ASTKGEETQY
TRBV5-1	12	TRBD2	TRBJ2-1	ASSGLAGDSEQF
TRBV15	13	NA	TRBJ1-4	ATSRDGDFNEKLF
TRBV10-3	13	TRBD1	TRBJ2-1	AISSGTAFYSEQF
TRBV7-2	14	NA	TRBJ2-5	ASSLDRGSGYNEQY
TRBV20-1	10	TRBD2	TRBJ2-5	STKGGQETQY
TRBV11-2	12	TRBD1	TRBJ1-4	ASSSRTGSEKLF
TRBV27	14	NA	TRBJ2-4	ASTMVGGLAKNIQY
TRBV4-3	13	NA	TRBJ2-1	ASSQEDHSYNEQF
TRBV11-2	12	TRBD1	TRBJ2-1	ASSRTGNYNEQF
TRBV12-3/TRBV12-4	10	TRBD2	TRBJ2-7	ASSLTGGDQY
TRBV6-7	12	TRBD1	TRBJ2-7	ASRGRGGADEQY
TRBV20-1	12	NA	TRBJ1-2	SGQSFLGTDGYT
TRBV24-1	13	NA	TRBJ2-5	ATSDPAGPTGTQY
TRBV5-1	11	NA	TRBJ2-5	ASSLESRDEQY
TRBV24-1	9	TRBD1	TRBJ2-4	ATRDRNEQY
TRBV5-1	15	TRBD2	TRBJ2-1	ASSLGPLAGGGNEQF
TRBV7-6	13	NA	TRBJ2-5	ASSLTSSSYNEQY
TRBV28	12	NA	TRBJ2-7	ASSIRTGRYEQY
TRBV29-1	13	TRBD1	TRBJ2-1	SVEGDRSSYNEQF
TRBV7-3	12	NA	NA	ASSFRTVIHEQY
TRBV7-8	12	NA	TRBJ2-5	ASSLVLAGETQY
TRBV12-3/TRBV12-4	12	TRBD1	TRBJ2-7	ASTKRGGSYEQY